This T cell receptor beta chain was captured by sequencing in a study of cytomegalovirus exposure and HLA in healthy donors. As for the study in general: A preliminary data release comprised around 85 million unique TCRs obtained from HLA-typed donors.

The PCR ran on 60 Vbeta and 13 Jbeta primers. The data were produced by immunoSEQ multiplex PCR, yet TCRdb's version contains in-frame clones alone and is incomplete. The sample includes about 120,000 clones, 60% to 85% of them seen just once. Germline assignment: CDR1 LGHNA and CDR2 YSLEER. There are 16 residues in the CDR3. The germline V and J ends were trimmed by 0 bases and 4 bases, with 15 bases remaining between them. About this clone itself: Antigen unknown.

General study results and limits: In a later analysis, across HLA loci, associated TCR counts were highest for DRB1, lowest for HLA-C. Reports described diagnosis of cytomegalovirus status by the classifier as highly specific and sensitive.

The sequence derives from a woman aged 25 to 45 in good health and CMV-seropositive. The chain is built from TRBV4-3 and TRBJ1-2; D ambiguous. Material for sequencing was PBMCs. As DNA, the CDR3 is TGCGCCAGCAGCCAAGAGGCACTCCAAACGGGCTATGGCTACACCTTC. It codes for CASSQEALQTGYGYTF.